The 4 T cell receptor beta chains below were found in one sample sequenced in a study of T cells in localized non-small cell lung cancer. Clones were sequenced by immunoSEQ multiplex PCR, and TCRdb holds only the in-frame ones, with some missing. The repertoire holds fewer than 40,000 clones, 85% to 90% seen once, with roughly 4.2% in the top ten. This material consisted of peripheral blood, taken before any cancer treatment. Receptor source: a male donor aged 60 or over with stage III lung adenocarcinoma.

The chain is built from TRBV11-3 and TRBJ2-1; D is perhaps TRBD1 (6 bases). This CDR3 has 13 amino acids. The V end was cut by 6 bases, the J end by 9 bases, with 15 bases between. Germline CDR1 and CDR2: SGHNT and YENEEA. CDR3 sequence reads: CASSRDTFPEQFF. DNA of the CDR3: TGTGCCAGCAGTCGGGACACCTTCCCTGAGCAGTTCTTC. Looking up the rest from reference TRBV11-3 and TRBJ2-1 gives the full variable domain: EAGVVQSPRYKIIEKKQPVAFWCNPISGHNTLYWYLQNLGQGPELLIRYENEEAVDDSQLPKDRFSAERLKGVDSTLKIQPAELGDSAVYLCASSRDTFPEQFFGPGTRLTVL.

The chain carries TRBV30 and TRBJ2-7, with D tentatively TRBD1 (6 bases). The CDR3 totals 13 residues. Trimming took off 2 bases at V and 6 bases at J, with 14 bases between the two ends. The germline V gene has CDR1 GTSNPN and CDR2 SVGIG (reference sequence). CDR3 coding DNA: TGTGCCTGGAGTAAGACAGGTTTTGGCGAGCAGTACTTC. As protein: CAWSKTGFGEQYF.

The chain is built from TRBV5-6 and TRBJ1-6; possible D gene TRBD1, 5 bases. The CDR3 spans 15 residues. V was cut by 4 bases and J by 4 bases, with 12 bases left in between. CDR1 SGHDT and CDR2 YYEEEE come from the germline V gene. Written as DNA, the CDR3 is TGTGCCAGCAGCACCGGACATCTATATAATTCACCCCTCCACTTT. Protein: CASSTGHLYNSPLHF. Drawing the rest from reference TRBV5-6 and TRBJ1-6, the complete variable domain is DAGVTQSPTHLIKTRGQQVTLRCSPKSGHDTVSWYQQALGQGPQFIFQYYEEEERQRGNFPDRFSGHQFPNYSSELNVNALLLGDSALYLCASSTGHLYNSPLHFGNGTRLTVT.

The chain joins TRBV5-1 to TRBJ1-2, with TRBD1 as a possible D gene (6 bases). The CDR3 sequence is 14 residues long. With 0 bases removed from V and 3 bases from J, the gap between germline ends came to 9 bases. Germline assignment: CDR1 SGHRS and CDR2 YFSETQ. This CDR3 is CASSLVSGDYGYTF. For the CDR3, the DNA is TGCGCCAGCAGCTTGGTCTCAGGGGACTATGGCTACACCTTC.